This T cell receptor (beta chain) was identified during a study of T-cell memory formation after mild COVID-19. As for the study in general: Clusters of TCRs were largely donor specific.

TCRdb fed the 5' RACE reads into MiXCR, producing one record per CDR3 protein. The data show almost 350,000 distinct CDR3 sequences, 20% to 25% seen once. In this sample, this clonotype turned up a few times. The receptor comes from a young man who had mild COVID-19 (a few samples of this study predate the infection). Cell type and time point are not known. The sequenced material came from PBMCs or a T cell subset sorted from them (not recorded which).

In DNA form, the CDR3 reads TGTGCCAGCAGTACCGGGACAGGGGGCGCGGAGACCCAGTACTTC. It translates to CASSTGTGGAETQYF. The chain carries TRBV27 and TRBJ2-5, with 12 bases that match TRBD1. Germline assignment: CDR1 MNHEY and CDR2 SMNVEV (reference sequence). V dropped 5 bases and J dropped 5; count of bases not matched to a gene: 6. CDR3 length equals 15 residues.